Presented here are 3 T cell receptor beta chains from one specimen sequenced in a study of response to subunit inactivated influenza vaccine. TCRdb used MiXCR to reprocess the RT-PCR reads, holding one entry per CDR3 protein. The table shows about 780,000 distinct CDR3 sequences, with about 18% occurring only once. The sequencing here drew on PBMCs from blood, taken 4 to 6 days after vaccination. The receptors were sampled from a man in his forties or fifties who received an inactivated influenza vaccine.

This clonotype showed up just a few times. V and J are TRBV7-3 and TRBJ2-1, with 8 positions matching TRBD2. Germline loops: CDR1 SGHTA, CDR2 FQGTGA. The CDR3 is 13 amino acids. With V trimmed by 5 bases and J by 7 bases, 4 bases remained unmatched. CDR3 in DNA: TGTGCCAGCAGCGCGGGACTAGTGAATGAGCAGTTCTTC. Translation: CASSAGLVNEQFF.

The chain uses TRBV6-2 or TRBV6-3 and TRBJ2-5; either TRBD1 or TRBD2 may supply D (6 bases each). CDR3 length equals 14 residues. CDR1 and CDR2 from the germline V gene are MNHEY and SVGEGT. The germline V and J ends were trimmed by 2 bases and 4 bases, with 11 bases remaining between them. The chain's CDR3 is CASSYRGPSETQYF. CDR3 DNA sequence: TGTGCCAGCAGTTACCGGGGGCCGTCAGAGACCCAGTACTTC.

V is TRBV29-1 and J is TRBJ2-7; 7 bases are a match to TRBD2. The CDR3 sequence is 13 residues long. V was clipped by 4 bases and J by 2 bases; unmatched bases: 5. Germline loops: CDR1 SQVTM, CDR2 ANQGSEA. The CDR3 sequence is CSVASGPAYEQYF. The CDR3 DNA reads TGCAGCGTTGCTAGCGGACCAGCCTACGAGCAGTACTTC.